This T cell receptor (beta chain) was identified in a study of sequential checkpoint blockade in melanoma. Study at large: Arm A got nivolumab then ipilimumab; arm B the reverse, 1:1. After both sequences, patients received maintenance nivolumab.

Stated treatment: randomized to nivolumab then ipilimumab (arm A) or the reverse (arm B). DNA-damaging chemotherapy had not been given to any patient beforehand. From thawed PBMCs, live CD3+CD8+ cells negative for CD19 and CD56 were sorted. Germline CDR1 and CDR2: SGHVS and FQNEAQ. The length of the CDR3 is 21 residues. V shed 2 bases and J 6 bases; nucleotides not matched to a gene: 22. The repertoire was sequenced with immunoSEQ multiplex PCR; TCRdb's copy has only in-frame clones and lacks some. The table includes some 31,000 clones, 75% to 90% detected once. Only one count was recorded for this clone.

The chain recombines TRBV7-8 with TRBJ2-3, with 11 bases aligning to TRBD2. Specimen: CD8+ T cells sorted from blood (inferred from file names), collected from a patient given nivolumab and ipilimumab in sequence. The receptor comes from a human donor with melanoma. CDR3 in amino acids: CASSLTRLRGLSGRAEDTQYF. CDR3 in DNA: TGTGCCAGCAGCTTAACCCGACTGAGGGGACTTAGCGGGAGGGCCGAGGATACGCAGTATTTT.